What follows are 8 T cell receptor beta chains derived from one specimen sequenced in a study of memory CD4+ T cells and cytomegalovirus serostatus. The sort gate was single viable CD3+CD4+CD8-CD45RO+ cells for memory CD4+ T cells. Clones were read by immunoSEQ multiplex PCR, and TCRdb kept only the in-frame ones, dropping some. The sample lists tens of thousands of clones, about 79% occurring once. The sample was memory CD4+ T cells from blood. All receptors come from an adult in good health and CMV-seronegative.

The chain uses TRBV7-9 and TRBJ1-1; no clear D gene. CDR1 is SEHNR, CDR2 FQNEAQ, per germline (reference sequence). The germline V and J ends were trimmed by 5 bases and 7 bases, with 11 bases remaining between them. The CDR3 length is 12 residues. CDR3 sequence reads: CASSQKQREAFF. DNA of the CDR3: TGTGCCAGCAGCCAAAAACAGCGTGAAGCTTTCTTT. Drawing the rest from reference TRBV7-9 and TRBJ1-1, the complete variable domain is DTGVSQNPRHKITKRGQNVTFRCDPISEHNRLYWYRQTLGQGPEFLTYFQNEAQLEKSRLLSDRFSAERPKGSFSTLEIQRTEQGDSAMYLCASSQKQREAFFGQGTRLTVV.

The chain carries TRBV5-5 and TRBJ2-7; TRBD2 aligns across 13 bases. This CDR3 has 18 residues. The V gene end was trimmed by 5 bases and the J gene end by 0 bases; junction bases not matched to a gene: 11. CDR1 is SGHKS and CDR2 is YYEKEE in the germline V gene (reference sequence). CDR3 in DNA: TGTGCCAGCAGAACGACTAGCGGGGGGCTCCTTAGCTCCTACGAGCAGTACTTC. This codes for CASRTTSGGLLSSYEQYF.

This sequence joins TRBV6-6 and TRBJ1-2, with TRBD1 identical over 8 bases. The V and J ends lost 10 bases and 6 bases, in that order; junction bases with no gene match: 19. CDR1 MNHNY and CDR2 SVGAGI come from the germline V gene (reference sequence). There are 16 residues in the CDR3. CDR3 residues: CATPRYKQGAENGYTF. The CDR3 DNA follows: TGTGCCACGCCGCGTTATAAGCAGGGGGCTGAGAATGGCTACACCTTC.

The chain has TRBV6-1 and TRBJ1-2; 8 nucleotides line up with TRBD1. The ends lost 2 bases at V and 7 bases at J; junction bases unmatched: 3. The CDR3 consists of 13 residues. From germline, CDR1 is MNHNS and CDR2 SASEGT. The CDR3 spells CASSETGTGGYTF. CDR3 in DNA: TGTGCCAGCAGTGAAACAGGGACAGGTGGCTACACCTTC.

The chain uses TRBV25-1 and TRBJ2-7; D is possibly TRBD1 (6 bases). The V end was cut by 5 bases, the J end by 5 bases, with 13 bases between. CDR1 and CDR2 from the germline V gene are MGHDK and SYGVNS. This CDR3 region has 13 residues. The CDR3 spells CASSKQGFDEQYF. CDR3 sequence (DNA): TGTGCCAGCAGTAAACAGGGTTTCGACGAGCAGTACTTC.

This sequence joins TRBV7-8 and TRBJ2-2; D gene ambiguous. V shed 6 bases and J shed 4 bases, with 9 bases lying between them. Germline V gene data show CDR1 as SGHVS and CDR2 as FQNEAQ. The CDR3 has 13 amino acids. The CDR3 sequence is CASSSDLTGELFF. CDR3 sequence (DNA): TGTGCCAGCAGTTCGGACCTCACCGGGGAGCTGTTTTTT.

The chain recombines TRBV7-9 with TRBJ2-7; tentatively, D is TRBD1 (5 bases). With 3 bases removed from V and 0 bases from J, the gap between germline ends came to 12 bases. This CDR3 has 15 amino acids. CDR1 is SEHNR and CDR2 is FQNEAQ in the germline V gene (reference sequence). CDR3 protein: CASSLGQQSSYEQYF. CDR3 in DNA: TGTGCCAGCAGCTTGGGGCAGCAGAGCTCCTACGAGCAGTACTTC.

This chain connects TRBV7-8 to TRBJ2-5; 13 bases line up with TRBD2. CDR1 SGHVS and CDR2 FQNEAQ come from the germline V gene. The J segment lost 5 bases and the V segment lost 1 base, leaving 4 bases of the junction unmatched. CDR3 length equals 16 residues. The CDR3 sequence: CASSLGTSGRAETQYF. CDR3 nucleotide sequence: TGTGCCAGCAGCTTAGGAACTAGCGGGAGGGCTGAGACCCAGTACTTC. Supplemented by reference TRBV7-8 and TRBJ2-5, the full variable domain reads GAGVSQSPRYKVAKRGQDVALRCDPISGHVSLFWYQQALGQGPEFLTYFQNEAQLDKSGLPSDRFFAERPEGSVSTLKIQRTQQEDSAVYLCASSLGTSGRAETQYFGPGTRLLVL.